This entry features one TCR beta chain sequence. Its antigen is currently unknown. CDR3 length: 18 residues. Germline V gene sequence: CDR1 SEHNR, CDR2 FQNEAQ (reference sequence). The junction had 13 bases not matched to a gene; V was cut back by 1 base and J by 2 bases. What was amplified from RNA transcripts were TCR beta CDR3 regions. The HTBI primer set was used in a first-round RT-PCR of the TCR CDR3. Each CDR3 protein gets one entry after TCRdb re-called the multiplex PCR reads with MiXCR. The sample records 490,000 or so distinct CDR3 sequences, 46% being singletons. This specimen belongs to a study of T cells in Graves' hyperthyroidism and ophthalmopathy. Study observations and caveats: A model of 13 V-J pairs discriminated ophthalmopathy from stable hyperthyroidism.

V usage is TRBV7-9 and J usage is TRBJ2-5; 7 bases match TRBD2. This clonotype was obtained from an adult woman with Graves' disease, either hyperthyroidism or ophthalmopathy (not recorded which). Input material: peripheral blood or thyroid tissue (not recorded which). For the CDR3, the DNA is TGTGCCAGCAGCTTAGATAGATTCGGCGGGAGTCGTCAAGAGACCCAGTACTTC. Translated, it gives CASSLDRFGGSRQETQYF.